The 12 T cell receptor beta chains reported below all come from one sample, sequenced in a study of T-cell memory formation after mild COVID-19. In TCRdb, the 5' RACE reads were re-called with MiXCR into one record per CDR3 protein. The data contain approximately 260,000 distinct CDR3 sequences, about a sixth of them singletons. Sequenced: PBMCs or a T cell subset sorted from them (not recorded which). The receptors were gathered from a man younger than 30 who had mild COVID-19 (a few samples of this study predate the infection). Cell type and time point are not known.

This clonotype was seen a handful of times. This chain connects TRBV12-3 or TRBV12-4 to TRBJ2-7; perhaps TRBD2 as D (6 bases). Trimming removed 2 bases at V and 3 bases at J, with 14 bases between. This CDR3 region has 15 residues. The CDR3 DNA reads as TGTGCCAGCAGTTTATTGGCGGGGCAGGGCTACGAGCAGTACTTC. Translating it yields CASSLLAGQGYEQYF.

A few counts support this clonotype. The CDR3 DNA reads as TGTGCCATCAGTACGGGACAGGGGGACACTGAAGCTTTCTTT. Its protein product is CAISTGQGDTEAFF. V usage is TRBV10-3 and J usage is TRBJ1-1, with TRBD1 matching 11 bases. The CDR3 extends over 14 amino acids. The J segment lost 3 bases and the V segment lost 5 bases, leaving 2 bases of the junction unmatched. Germline loops: CDR1 ENHRY, CDR2 SYGVKD.

The CDR3 here is CASSLVDEYSYEQYF. CDR3 sequence (DNA): TGTGCCAGCAGCTTAGTTGACGAATACTCCTACGAGCAGTACTTC. The rearrangement joins TRBV7-9 to TRBJ2-7; D not certain. Trimming left V 1 base short and J 0 bases short, with 10 bases between. Germline lookup yields CDR1 SEHNR and CDR2 FQNEAQ (reference sequence). This CDR3 is built from 15 residues.

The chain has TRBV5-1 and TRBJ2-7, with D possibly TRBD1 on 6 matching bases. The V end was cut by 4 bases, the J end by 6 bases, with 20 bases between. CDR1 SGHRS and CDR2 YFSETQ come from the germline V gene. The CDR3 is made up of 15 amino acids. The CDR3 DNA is TGCGCCAGCAGCGCCACAGGGTCGGCCAGGGTCGAGCAGTACTTC. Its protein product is CASSATGSARVEQYF.

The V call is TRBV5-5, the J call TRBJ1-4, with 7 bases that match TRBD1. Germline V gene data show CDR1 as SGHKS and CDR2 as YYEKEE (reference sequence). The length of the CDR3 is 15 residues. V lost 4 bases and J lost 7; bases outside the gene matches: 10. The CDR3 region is CASSGSGTEVEKLFF. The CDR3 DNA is TGTGCCAGCAGCGGCTCCGGGACAGAGGTTGAAAAACTGTTTTTT.

CDR3 bases: TGCGCCAGCAGCCCCGATTCCGTGACCGAAGGGTTATGGTACTTC. Residues: CASSPDSVTEGLWYF. J is TRBJ2-7 and V is TRBV4-1, with D hard to call. CDR1 and CDR2 (germline): MGHRA, YSYEKL. V gave up 4 bases and J gave up 12 bases, with 25 bases separating them. The CDR3 is 15 amino acids.

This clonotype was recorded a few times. CDR3 residues: CASTGTGGTEAFF. The CDR3, as DNA: TGTGCCAGCACCGGGACAGGGGGCACTGAAGCTTTCTTT. The chain uses TRBV6-5 and TRBJ1-1, with 11 bases identical to TRBD1. Losses at the gene ends were 7 bases for V and 4 bases for J; bases not matched to a gene: 2. The CDR3 loop spans 13 amino acids. The V gene's germline CDR1 is MNHEY and CDR2 SVGAGI.

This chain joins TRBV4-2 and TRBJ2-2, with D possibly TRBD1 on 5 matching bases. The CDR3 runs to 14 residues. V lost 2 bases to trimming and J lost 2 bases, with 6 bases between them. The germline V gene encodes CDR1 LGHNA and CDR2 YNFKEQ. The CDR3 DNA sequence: TGTGCCAGCAGCCAAAGGGGAAACACCGGGGAGCTGTTTTTT. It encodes CASSQRGNTGELFF.

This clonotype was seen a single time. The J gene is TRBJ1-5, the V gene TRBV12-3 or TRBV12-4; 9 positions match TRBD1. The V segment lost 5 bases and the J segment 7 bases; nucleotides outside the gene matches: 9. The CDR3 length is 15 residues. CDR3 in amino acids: CASSAQTGGHQPQHF. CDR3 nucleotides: TGTGCCAGCAGTGCTCAGACAGGGGGGCACCAGCCCCAGCATTTT.

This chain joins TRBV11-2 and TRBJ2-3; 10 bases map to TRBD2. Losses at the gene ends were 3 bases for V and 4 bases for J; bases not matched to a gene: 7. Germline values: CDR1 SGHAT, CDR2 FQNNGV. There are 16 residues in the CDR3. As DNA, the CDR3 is TGTGCCAGCAGCTTGCTAGCGGGGGCAGAATCAGATACGCAGTATTTT. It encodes CASSLLAGAESDTQYF. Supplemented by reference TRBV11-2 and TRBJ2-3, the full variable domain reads EAGVAQSPRYKIIEKRQSVAFWCNPISGHATLYWYQQILGQGPKLLIQFQNNGVVDDSQLPKDRFSAERLKGVDSTLKIQPAKLEDSAVYLCASSLLAGAESDTQYFGPGTRLTVL.

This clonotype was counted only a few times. CDR3 residues: CASSDMAGGPNEQFF. The DNA of the CDR3 is TGTGCCAGCAGTGATATGGCGGGGGGGCCCAATGAGCAGTTCTTC. The chain recombines TRBV2 with TRBJ2-1, with 9 bases that match TRBD2. The ends lost 3 bases at V and 6 bases at J; junction bases unmatched: 6. The germline V gene has CDR1 SNHLY and CDR2 FYNNEI. The CDR3 loop spans 15 amino acids.

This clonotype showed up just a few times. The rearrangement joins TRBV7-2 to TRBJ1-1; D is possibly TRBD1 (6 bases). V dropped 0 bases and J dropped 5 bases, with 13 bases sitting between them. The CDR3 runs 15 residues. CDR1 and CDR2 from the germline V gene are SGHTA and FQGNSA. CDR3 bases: TGTGCCAGCAGCTTAGCCGGACAGCTTGGAACTGAAGCTTTCTTT. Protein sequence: CASSLAGQLGTEAFF.